One and the same sample provided the 17 T cell receptor beta chains below, sequenced in a study of T cell repertoires in ileal Crohn's disease. TCRdb's table, derived via immunoSEQ multiplex PCR, lists solely in-frame clones and lacks some. The sample gives about 17,000 clones, around four fifths of which show up once; 10% is in the top ten. Input material: ileal tissue. Receptor source: an adult with Crohn's disease.

The chain recombines TRBV27 with TRBJ1-1; D possibly corresponds to TRBD1 (5 bases). Trimming stripped 2 bases from V and 1 base from J, with 5 bases between. Germline V CDR1 and CDR2: MNHEY, SMNVEV (reference sequence). This CDR3 has 13 amino acids. The CDR3, as DNA: TGTGCCAGCAGTTTAGGGGCGAACACTGAAGCTTTCTTT. Its translation: CASSLGANTEAFF.

This chain connects TRBV15 to TRBJ2-1, with 10 bases matching TRBD1. Germline V gene lookup returns CDR1 LNHNV and CDR2 YYDKDF (reference sequence). The CDR3 spans 17 residues. The J segment lost 8 bases and the V segment lost 3 bases, leaving 13 bases of the junction unmatched. The CDR3 sequence is CATSRELSGTGVDEQFF. The CDR3 DNA follows: TGTGCCACCAGCAGGGAACTATCCGGGACAGGGGTGGATGAGCAGTTCTTC.

This chain connects TRBV7-9 to TRBJ2-2; D perhaps matches TRBD2 (6 bases). V gave up 4 bases and J gave up 7 bases, with 16 bases separating them. This CDR3 comprises 15 residues. CDR1 and CDR2 (germline): SEHNR, FQNEAQ (reference sequence). CDR3 nucleotides: TGTGCCAGCAGCTCCGGGGGAGTTAGGGTCGGGGAGCTGTTTTTT. It encodes CASSSGGVRVGELFF.

The chain joins TRBV11-2 to TRBJ1-4; 9 bases agree with TRBD1. The length of the CDR3 is 16 residues. CDR1 and CDR2 from the germline V gene are SGHAT and FQNNGV. The V segment lost 3 bases and the J segment 8 bases; nucleotides outside the gene matches: 10. This CDR3 is CASSLPGTGRWEKLFF. The CDR3 DNA follows: TGTGCCAGCAGCTTGCCTGGGACAGGGCGGTGGGAAAAACTGTTTTTT.

The chain couples TRBV10-2 to TRBJ1-5, with D unresolved. The CDR3 is 13 residues long. Germline CDR1 reads WSHSY; CDR2 reads SAAADI. V lost 6 bases and J 6 bases, leaving 12 bases between the germline ends. For the CDR3, the DNA is TGCGCCAGCAGGTCTGGGTGGAGTCAGCCCCAGCATTTT. Its protein product is CASRSGWSQPQHF.

CDR3 amino acids: CASSRYRQGRAFF. As DNA, the CDR3 is TGTGCCAGCAGCAGATACCGACAGGGACGGGCTTTCTTT. The chain joins TRBV5-6 to TRBJ1-1; TRBD1 agrees at 7 bases. The J segment lost 11 bases and the V segment lost 4 bases, leaving 11 bases of the junction unmatched. This CDR3 has 13 amino acids. In germline, CDR1 is SGHDT, CDR2 YYEEEE.

This chain links TRBV19 with TRBJ1-5; D unclear. V was pared by 1 base and J by 5 bases, with 6 bases between. CDR1 and CDR2 from the germline V gene are LNHDA and SQIVND (reference sequence). The CDR3 has 13 amino acids. The CDR3 region has the DNA TGTGCCAGTAGTATAGCCACTGATCAGCCCCAGCATTTT. As protein: CASSIATDQPQHF.

The chain is built from TRBV4-2 and TRBJ2-1; 13 bases are a match to TRBD2. V lost 0 bases to trimming and J lost 5 bases; unmatched junction nucleotides: 7. CDR3 length: 18 residues. Germline V gene sequence: CDR1 LGHNA, CDR2 YNFKEQ. Written as DNA, the CDR3 is TGTGCCAGCAGCCAAGATCGTCGACTAGCGGGGGGAAACAATGAGCAGTTCTTC. Residues: CASSQDRRLAGGNNEQFF.

The chain employs TRBV7-8 and TRBJ2-7; 8 bases align to TRBD1. This CDR3 has 13 residues. V dropped 5 bases and J dropped 3; count of bases not matched to a gene: 3. CDR1 is SGHVS, CDR2 FQNEAQ, per germline. Here the CDR3 reads CASSRTGYYEQYF. The CDR3 DNA is TGTGCCAGCAGCCGGACAGGGTACTACGAGCAGTACTTC.

This sequence joins TRBV11-2 and TRBJ2-5; no firm D call. Germline CDR1 and CDR2: SGHAT and FQNNGV. V dropped 7 bases and J dropped 2 bases, with 14 bases sitting between them. The CDR3 is 14 amino acids. Here the CDR3 DNA reads TGTGCCAGCACCCTCTCAGGTTCTCAAGAGACCCAGTACTTC. Its protein is CASTLSGSQETQYF.

This clone was picked up a small number of times. This sequence joins TRBV10-3 and TRBJ1-6; TRBD1 matches at 8 bases. Looked up from germline, CDR1 is ENHRY and CDR2 is SYGVKD. CDR3 length: 15 residues. The ends lost 6 bases at V and 7 bases at J; junction bases unmatched: 8. CDR3 amino acids: CAIRSQGQANSPLHF. The CDR3 nucleotides are TGTGCCATCAGGAGCCAGGGACAGGCGAATTCACCCCTCCACTTT.

This chain links TRBV5-5 with TRBJ2-1; the match to TRBD1 covers 9 bases. The CDR3 spans 16 residues. The V segment lost 6 bases and the J segment 3 bases; nucleotides outside the gene matches: 10. Germline V gene lookup returns CDR1 SGHKS and CDR2 YYEKEE (reference sequence). The CDR3 bases are TGTGCCAGCACCCCCGCCGGGACAGGGAACTACAATGAGCAGTTCTTC. Translated, it gives CASTPAGTGNYNEQFF.

This sequence joins TRBV12-5 and TRBJ1-6; no definite D call. The length of the CDR3 is 15 residues. V was trimmed by 1 base and J by 10 bases, leaving 14 bases between them. Germline CDR1 is LGHNT and CDR2 is FRNRAP. CDR3 sequence (DNA): TGTGCTAGTGGTTTGGAACGGGGATTGTGGTCACCCCTCCACTTT. This translates into CASGLERGLWSPLHF. Looking up the rest from reference TRBV12-5 and TRBJ1-6 gives the full variable domain: DARVTQTPRHKVTEMGQEVTMRCQPILGHNTVFWYRQTMMQGLELLAYFRNRAPLDDSGMPKDRFSAEMPDATLATLKIQPSEPRDSAVYFCASGLERGLWSPLHFGNGTRLTVT.

This chain uses TRBV5-1 with TRBJ2-1; the D gene is possibly TRBD2 (6 bases). Germline lookup yields CDR1 SGHRS and CDR2 YFSETQ. The V end lost 2 bases, the J end lost 5 bases, and 11 bases lay between the germline ends. This CDR3 spans 14 amino acids. The CDR3 nucleotides read TGCGCCAGCAGCTTTGGGGGGACGAACAATGAGCAGTTCTTC. It translates to CASSFGGTNNEQFF.

The chain uses TRBV7-9 and TRBJ1-2, with 8 bases that match TRBD1. The CDR3 is 16 residues long. CDR1 SEHNR and CDR2 FQNEAQ come from the germline V gene (reference sequence). Trimming cost V 4 bases and J 5 bases; bases outside gene matches: 12. The CDR3 DNA sequence: TGTGCCAGCAGCTCTAGGGGGACAGGAGTAGAATATGGCTACACCTTC. As protein: CASSSRGTGVEYGYTF.

The chain couples TRBV19 to TRBJ2-5; 9 nucleotides line up with TRBD2. Germline V gene data show CDR1 as LNHDA and CDR2 as SQIVND (reference sequence). V lost 5 bases, J lost 3 bases, and 4 bases stayed unmatched. The CDR3 sequence is 14 residues long. This chain's CDR3 is CASSWTSVEETQYF. Written as DNA, the CDR3 is TGTGCCAGTAGTTGGACTAGCGTGGAAGAGACCCAGTACTTC.

The rearrangement links TRBV4-1 to TRBJ2-7; possible D gene TRBD2, 6 bases. The CDR3 runs 15 residues. Germline CDR1 and CDR2: MGHRA and YSYEKL. Trimming left V 6 bases short and J 4 bases short, with 19 bases between. CDR3 nucleotide sequence: TGCGCCAGCAGTACGCCGGGACCGGAGGGTTACGAGCAGTACTTC. Its translation: CASSTPGPEGYEQYF.